The table lists the clone carrying this TCR beta chain with a few counts. The antigen is not known. The data are from a study of T cell responses to AZD1222 COVID-19 vaccine. Regarding the study as a whole: Clonal diversity may have been underestimated in mostly white British donors. Spike-specific TCR repertoires showed rising breadth and depth after two AZD1222 doses.

The CDR3 is 20 residues long. CDR1 is MGHRA, CDR2 YSYEKL, per germline. The V gene lost 0 bases and the J gene lost 0 bases, with 18 bases spanning the gap. Method: immunoSEQ multiplex PCR; TCRdb's copy keeps in-frame clones and lacks some. In the table there are some 62,000 clones, approximately 83% of which are singletons. This clonotype was sampled from an adult in good health. The chain carries TRBV4-1 and TRBJ2-6; D could derive from TRBD1 or TRBD2 (6 bases each). This material consisted of peripheral blood, taken on day 0 of AZD1222 vaccination. CDR3 DNA: TGCGCCAGCAGCCAAGATCTGATGGGGGCGCGGGGCTCTGGGGCCAACGTCCTGACTTTC. It codes for CASSQDLMGARGSGANVLTF.